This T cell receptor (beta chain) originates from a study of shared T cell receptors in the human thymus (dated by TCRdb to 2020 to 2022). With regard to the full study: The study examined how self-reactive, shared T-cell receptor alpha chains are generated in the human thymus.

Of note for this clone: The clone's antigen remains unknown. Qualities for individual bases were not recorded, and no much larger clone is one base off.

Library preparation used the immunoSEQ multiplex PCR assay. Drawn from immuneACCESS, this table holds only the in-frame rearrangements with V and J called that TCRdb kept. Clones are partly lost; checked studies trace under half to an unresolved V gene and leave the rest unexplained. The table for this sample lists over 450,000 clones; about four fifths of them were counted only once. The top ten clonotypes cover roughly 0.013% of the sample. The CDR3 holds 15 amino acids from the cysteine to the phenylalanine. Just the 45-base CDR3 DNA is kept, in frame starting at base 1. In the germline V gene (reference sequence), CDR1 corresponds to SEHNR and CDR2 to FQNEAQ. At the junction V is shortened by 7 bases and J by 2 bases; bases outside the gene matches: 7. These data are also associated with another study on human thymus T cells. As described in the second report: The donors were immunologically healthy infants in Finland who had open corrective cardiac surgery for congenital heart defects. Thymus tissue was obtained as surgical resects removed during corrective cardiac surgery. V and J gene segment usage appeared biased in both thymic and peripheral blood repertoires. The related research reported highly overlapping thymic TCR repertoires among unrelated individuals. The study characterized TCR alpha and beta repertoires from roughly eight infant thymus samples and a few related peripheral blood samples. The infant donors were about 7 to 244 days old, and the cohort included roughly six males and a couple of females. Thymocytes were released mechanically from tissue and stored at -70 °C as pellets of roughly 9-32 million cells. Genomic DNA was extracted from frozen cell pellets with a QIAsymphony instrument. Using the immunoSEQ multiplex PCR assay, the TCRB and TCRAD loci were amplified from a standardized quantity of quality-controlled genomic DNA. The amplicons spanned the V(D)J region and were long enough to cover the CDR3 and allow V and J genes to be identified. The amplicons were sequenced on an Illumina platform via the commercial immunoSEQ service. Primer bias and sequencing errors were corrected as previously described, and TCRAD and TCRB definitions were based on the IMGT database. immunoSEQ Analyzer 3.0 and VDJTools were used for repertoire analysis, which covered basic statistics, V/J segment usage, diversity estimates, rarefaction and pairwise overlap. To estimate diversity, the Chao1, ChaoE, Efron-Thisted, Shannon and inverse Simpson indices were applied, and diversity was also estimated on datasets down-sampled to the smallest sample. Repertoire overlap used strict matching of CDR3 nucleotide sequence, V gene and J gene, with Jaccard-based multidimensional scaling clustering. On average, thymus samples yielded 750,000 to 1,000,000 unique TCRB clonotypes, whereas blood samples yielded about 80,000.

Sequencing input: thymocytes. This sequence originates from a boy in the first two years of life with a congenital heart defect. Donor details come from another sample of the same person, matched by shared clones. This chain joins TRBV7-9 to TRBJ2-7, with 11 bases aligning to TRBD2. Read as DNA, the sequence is TGTGCCAGCACCTTCTTAGCGGGAGGGCCCTACGAGCAGTACTTC. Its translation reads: CASTFLAGGPYEQYF.